The clone carrying this TCR beta chain was seen a handful of times. Antigen: not known. The sample is drawn from a study of OX40 agonist ivuxolimab in advanced cancers. Study-wide context: Ivuxolimab was administered intravenously to patients at 0.01 to 10 mg/kg every 2 weeks.

TCRdb keeps only in-frame clones here, not all; method: immunoSEQ multiplex PCR. In the table there are around 25,000 clones, approximately 85% of which are singletons. Study conclusions and caveats: CD8+ T cells were the subset that, on average, had more expanded clones than CD4+.

CDR1 is SGHRS and CDR2 is YFSETQ in the germline V gene. CDR3 size: 14 residues. Unmatched junction bases numbered 0, after V lost 4 bases and J lost 0 bases. This rearrangement joins TRBV5-1 to TRBJ2-2, with 7 nucleotides matching TRBD2. This sequence was found in an adult with an advanced solid tumor such as melanoma, head and neck, liver or kidney cancer. This sample comprised CD4+ or CD8+ T cells sorted from blood, obtained in a trial of the OX40 agonist ivuxolimab. The CDR3 protein is CASSGGANTGELFF. The CDR3 coding sequence is TGCGCCAGCAGCGGGGGGGCGAACACCGGGGAGCTGTTTTTT.